This is a list of T cell receptor beta chains from one sample in a study of T cells after yellow fever vaccination. TCRdb processed the 5' RACE reads anew with MiXCR; each CDR3 protein has one entry. The table records 170,000 or so distinct CDR3 sequences, 5.5% to 8% of them present only once. The sequenced sample was CD4+ T cells sorted from PBMCs, obtained on the day of the first yellow fever vaccination. These receptors originate from a man aged 18 to 35 who received the YFV17D yellow fever vaccine. CDR3s include the opening cysteine and the closing phenylalanine or tryptophan. D genes are given only for firm matches. Not all rows give a size; the values are once, few, many and, for expanded clones, a class.

v_call,d_call,clone_size,j_call,cdr3_nt,cdr3_aa
TRBV2,TRBD1,few,TRBJ1-1,TGTGCCAGCAGGTTAGACAGGGGGACGAACACTGAAGCTTTCTTT,CASRLDRGTNTEAFF
TRBV7-3,TRBD2,NA,TRBJ2-2,TGTGCCAGCAGCTATAGCGGGGGGTCCGGGGAGCTGTTTTTT,CASSYSGGSGELFF
TRBV20-1,NA,few,TRBJ1-2,TGCAGCCACGAAATAGAGGGCTACACCTTC,CSHEIEGYTF
TRBV29-1,NA,many,TRBJ1-2,TGCAGCGTTGCGTCGTTGACAACTAACTATGGCTACACCTTC,CSVASLTTNYGYTF
TRBV7-6,TRBD1,many,TRBJ1-5,TGTGCCAGCAGCTCAGACAGGGGGAATCAGCCCCAGCATTTT,CASSSDRGNQPQHF
TRBV19,TRBD2,many,TRBJ2-2,TGTGCCAGTAGTGTACTAGCGGGGGTAACCGGGGAGCTGTTTTTT,CASSVLAGVTGELFF
TRBV5-1,NA,many,TRBJ1-2,TGCGCCAGCAGCTTGAACAGGGACTATGGCTACACCTTC,CASSLNRDYGYTF
TRBV20-1,NA,few,TRBJ1-1,TGCAGTGCGAACACCCCACTCAGGGGAGTGTACACTGAAGCTTTCTTT,CSANTPLRGVYTEAFF
TRBV29-1,NA,NA,TRBJ2-2,TGCAGCGTCCCAGGGGTTCCCGGGGAGCTGTTTTTT,CSVPGVPGELFF
TRBV7-8,TRBD2,many,TRBJ2-5,TGTGCCAGCAGCTTAGCGCGCACCCTTCCCGGACGGGGGGGCCGAGAGACCCAGTACTTC,CASSLARTLPGRGGRETQYF
TRBV29-1,NA,many,TRBJ2-5,TGCAGCGTTGAAGATCGAGAGTGGGAGACCCAGTACTTC,CSVEDREWETQYF
TRBV7-3,NA,many,TRBJ2-7,TGTGCCAGCAGCCCCCAGGCGCTCCAGGCGGGTGAGCAGTACTTC,CASSPQALQAGEQYF
TRBV4-2,TRBD2,many,TRBJ2-1,TGTGCCAGCAGCCAAGGGGAGGGCCATGAGCAGTTCTTC,CASSQGEGHEQFF
TRBV5-1,NA,many,TRBJ2-7,TGCGCCAGCAGCTCTATGACAGAGGGCTACGAGCAGTACTTC,CASSSMTEGYEQYF
TRBV6-5,TRBD2,few,TRBJ2-7,TGTGCCAGCAGTTATGGGGCGGGACTAGCGAACTACGAGCAGTACTTC,CASSYGAGLANYEQYF
TRBV28,NA,many,TRBJ2-7,TGTGCCAGCAGTTCACCCGGACAGGGAGGGAGTGGGGAGTACTTC,CASSSPGQGGSGEYF
TRBV5-1,NA,few,TRBJ1-4,TGCGCCAGCAAACCGGACCCAACTAATGAAAAACTGTTTTTT,CASKPDPTNEKLFF
TRBV4-2,NA,NA,TRBJ1-1,TGTGCCAGCAGCCAGTCGGGAGGATGGAACACTGAAGCTTTCTTT,CASSQSGGWNTEAFF
TRBV7-9,TRBD1,NA,TRBJ2-2,TGTGCCAGCAGCTTTAAGTTGGGACAGGGGAACACCGGGGAGCTGTTTTTT,CASSFKLGQGNTGELFF
TRBV19,NA,many,TRBJ2-6,TGTGCCAGTAGTATCACCAGCTCTGGGGCCAACGTCCTGACTTTC,CASSITSSGANVLTF
TRBV4-2,TRBD1,few,TRBJ1-4,TGTGCCAGCCGAGAGTGGTCCGGGACAGATGCAACTAATGAAAAACTGTTTTTT,CASREWSGTDATNEKLFF
TRBV5-8,NA,few,TRBJ2-1,TGTGCCAGCAGCTGGGGAAGTGGAGGCACTTCCTACAATGAGCAGTTCTTC,CASSWGSGGTSYNEQFF
TRBV19,TRBD2,few,TRBJ2-2,TGTGCCATCTCAGGGCGGGGGGCCAACACCGGGGAGCTGTTTTTT,CAISGRGANTGELFF
TRBV20-1,TRBD1,many,TRBJ1-3,TGCAGTGCTGAGGACAGGACGACTGGAAACACCATATATTTT,CSAEDRTTGNTIYF
TRBV19,NA,few,TRBJ2-5,TGTGCCAGTAGGGACAGAGGGCAAGAGACCCAGTACTTC,CASRDRGQETQYF
TRBV9,NA,NA,TRBJ1-5,TGTGCCAGCAGCCCAGACACATATCAGCCCCAGCATTTT,CASSPDTYQPQHF
TRBV5-1,NA,many,TRBJ1-1,TGCGCCAGCAGCTTGCGGCAGAACACTGAAGCTTTCTTT,CASSLRQNTEAFF
TRBV3-1,NA,NA,TRBJ2-2,TGTGCCAGCAGCCAAGGGGTGCGCCCGAACACCGGGGAGCTGTTTTTT,CASSQGVRPNTGELFF
TRBV18,NA,many,TRBJ2-3,TGTGCCAGCTCAGAACAGGGTAGGCTGGCAGATACGCAGTATTTT,CASSEQGRLADTQYF
TRBV3-1,NA,few,TRBJ2-2,TGTGCCAGCAGCAAAGGCTTGGGCCAGGGCATCGGGGAGCTGTTTTTT,CASSKGLGQGIGELFF
TRBV5-4,TRBD1,few,TRBJ1-2,TGTGCCAGCAGCTCGGCCGGGACAGGGTATGCGCGCGGCTACACCTTC,CASSSAGTGYARGYTF
TRBV29-1,NA,many,TRBJ2-5,TGCAGCGTTGTTCTCGGGGGACGGGAGACCCAGTACTTC,CSVVLGGRETQYF
TRBV28,NA,NA,TRBJ2-1,TGTGCCAGCACCCTCGGGGGGACAGTGTCCTACAATGAGCAGTTCTTC,CASTLGGTVSYNEQFF
TRBV10-3,TRBD2,few,TRBJ2-3,TGTGCCATCAGTGAATTCGGGGGGAGCACAGATACGCAGTATTTT,CAISEFGGSTDTQYF
TRBV9,NA,many,TRBJ2-5,TGTGCCAGCAGCGTAGAGGGCAGGGCGAGAGAAGAGACCCAGTACTTC,CASSVEGRAREETQYF
TRBV3-1,NA,many,TRBJ1-1,TGTGCCAGCAGCCAAGAGACAGAAAACACTGAAGCTTTCTTT,CASSQETENTEAFF